One sample yielded the 2 T cell receptor beta chains listed below, sequenced in a study of blood T cells in healthy people across ages. The use of a sample-barcoded 5' primer and a J-beta primer mix characterized a second PCR of 7 to 11 cycles. TCRdb reprocessed the 5' RACE reads via MiXCR and lists one record per CDR3 protein. The sample shows 500,000 to 600,000 distinct CDR3 sequences, roughly 29% of them seen only once. Specimen: blood. These receptors originate from a woman aged 70-85 years in good health.

This chain joins TRBV5-1 and TRBJ1-5, with D possibly TRBD1 on 6 matching bases. This CDR3 is 16 amino acids long. V lost 0 bases and J lost 6, with 16 bases in between. CDR1 SGHRS and CDR2 YFSETQ come from the germline V gene. The DNA of the CDR3 is TGCGCCAGCAGCTTGGAGTCGGGGGGCGGCTCTCAGCCCCAGCATTTT. Translated: CASSLESGGGSQPQHF.

This clonotype appeared a few times. This chain links TRBV5-1 with TRBJ2-7; D is possibly TRBD1 (6 bases). The germline V gene has CDR1 SGHRS and CDR2 YFSETQ. V was shortened by 0 bases and J by 0 bases, with 13 bases between the two germline ends. This CDR3 comprises 16 residues. CDR3 sequence reads: CASSLGQTGHSYEQYF. The CDR3 DNA reads TGCGCCAGCAGCTTGGGCCAGACAGGTCACTCCTACGAGCAGTACTTC.